This entry features one T cell receptor beta chain sequence. Its specific antigen is unknown. Per-base quality was not reported, and no clone a single base away is much larger than it. The protocol used for the library was the immunoSEQ multiplex PCR assay. A mixture of 60 forward primers for TCR Vbeta segments and 13 reverse primers for TCR Jbeta segments was used in the multiplex PCR. The CDR3 region of rearranged TCR beta genes was amplified from genomic DNA with a multiplex PCR assay. The amplified TCR beta libraries were sequenced on the Illumina HiSeq System as 87-base-pair reads. The study's own analysis went as follows. In a later analysis, tens of millions of unique TCR beta chains were counted across the roughly 670 repertoires, and about 10 million of these chains were shared by at least two donors. A nearest-neighbor algorithm error-corrected the raw reads and collapsed the reads into unique sequences, merging closely related sequences to remove PCR and sequencing errors. V, D and J gene segments were assigned by aligning CDR3 sequences to IMGT reference sequences. For a sequence to be retained, a match of at least six nucleotides was required to both a V gene segment and a J gene segment. A rearrangement counted as productive if the CDR3 had no stop codons and remained in frame with V and J, and every other rearrangement counted as non-productive. CDR3 was defined according to IMGT convention as the region running from the second conserved V-encoded cysteine to the conserved J-encoded phenylalanine. The earlier analysis of some 580 of the donors excluded any sequence lacking an unambiguous match to a single V gene segment. An earlier analysis of several hundred of the donors called V segments functional above 56.7% productive rearrangements and segregating when the between-donor standard deviation exceeded 5%. A statistical classification framework was developed to diagnose cytomegalovirus status using the catalog of TCR beta chain sequences. V and J gene assignment, in a later analysis, came from comparing TCR nucleotide sequences with IMGT/GENE-DB human TR gene sequences. The TCRdist pipeline was used in a later analysis to assign CDR3 sequences and most-parsimonious VDJ recombination scenarios. In a later analysis, each TCR beta chain was defined by its CDR3 amino acid sequence together with its V-gene family, and reads lacking a unique V-gene family were excluded. As a way to deal with suspected cross-contamination and a sequencing artifact, a later analysis dropped more than 500 nucleotide sequences that were highly shared and had low generation probability. In a later analysis, a clonal expansion index was calculated for each public chain from normalized within-repertoire ranks of inferred template counts. In a later analysis, generation probabilities were computed using a VDJ recombination model fitted to out-of-frame rearrangements, and the results were checked against IGoR. In a later analysis, TCR-TCR, TCR-HLA and TCR-CMV co-occurrence was scored with hypergeometric tests, and a repertoire-size bias correction was applied to TCR pairs. A later analysis estimated false discovery rates by permuting HLA or CMV assignments 20 times. In a later analysis, co-occurring TCRs were grouped with DBSCAN, and TCRdist sequence similarity was added when clustering was performed within HLA-allele-positive subsets. Repertoires with fewer than 30,000 or more than 120,000 public chains, plus five repertoires with anomalous nucleotide sharing, were excluded from co-occurrence clustering. TCRdb mirrors the immuneACCESS table, restricted to in-frame sequences. Some clones are absent from its copies; in checked studies, under half trace to an unresolved V gene, and the reason for the others is unknown. V and J calls and clone size are given by that table; D and trimming were obtained from the DNA. Recorded for this sample are about 91,000 clones; around 86% of them occurred a single time. Approximately 10% of the sample is taken by the ten largest.

The cohort consisted of 600 or so healthy bone marrow donors. At the time of sampling, all cohort members were nominally healthy, though unrecorded immune exposures were likely present. The donor tested CMV seropositive, placing the donor among the 250 to 350 seropositive members of the cohort. A peripheral blood sample was collected from each donor, and TCR beta sequencing was performed on peripheral blood mononuclear cells. The Qiagen DNeasy Blood Extraction Kit was used to extract genomic DNA from the blood cell samples. Looking up the germline V gene yields CDR1 LGHNA and CDR2 YNFKEQ. Its CDR3 holds 16 amino acids, cysteine through phenylalanine. The entry retains the CDR3 DNA only, 48 bases that are in frame from base 1. The germline ends are 12 bases apart after V is trimmed by 1 base and J by 3 bases. These data are taken from a study of cytomegalovirus exposure and HLA in healthy donors (dated by TCRdb to 2017 to 2019). General notes on the study: In an earlier analysis of 587 of the donors, 250 to 300 Gb of sequence data and just under 120 million unique TCR beta sequences from roughly 180 million T cells were reported. Among the approximately 400 genotyped donors, around 81% belonged to the genetic ancestry cluster associated with self-reported Caucasian donors. In the later analysis, no new phenotypic data were used to find candidate immune exposures; instead, reliance was placed on TCR beta sequences and their occurrence across donors. The study aimed to test whether signatures of past pathogen exposure could be identified by cataloging public T cell receptors. To predict cytomegalovirus infection status, the study combined high-throughput TCR immunosequencing, statistical association of individual TCRs with disease status, and machine learning. A later analysis re-examined previously published TCR beta repertoires from about 670 donors and added high-resolution HLA genotyping to investigate patterns of TCR occurrence. Donor age, sex, ethnicity and CMV serostatus were collected together with the repertoire data. The study used immunosequencing to profile the T cell repertoires of approximately 690 subjects and linked those repertoires to cytomegalovirus serostatus. On average, roughly 250,000 unique TCR beta nucleotide sequences were sequenced per donor among a few hundred genotyped donors of the cohort, with roughly 20% of those sequences being non-productive. A later genetic analysis used genome-wide SNP genotypes for 398 of the 666 donors, treating that subset as a discovery cohort. All discovery cohort repertoires had been generated using a single sequencing platform. In addition to the first cohort of approximately 650 subjects, a separate validation cohort of approximately 120 different subjects was used. Around 300 gigabases of sequencing data and tens of millions of unique TCR sequences were included in an early release covering about 600 HLA-typed donors. An earlier analysis of 587 of the donors applied high-throughput TCR beta sequencing to assess whether each TCR beta V gene segment acted as functional or pseudogenic. HLA typing included class I and class II loci at four-digit resolution. Typing coverage varied by locus: roughly 620-640 donors for A, B, C, DRB1 and DQB1; 522 for DQA1; more than 600 for DPA1; roughly 450 for DPB1. A handful of DR-DQ haplotypes were handled as single units for association and clustering because linkage in the cohort was strong.

What the work shows at the level of the full study, not this receptor alone: A later analysis reported that several top co-occurrence clusters appeared linked to parvovirus B19, influenza, CMV and Epstein-Barr virus. HLA typing was unavailable for some donors at each locus, so association tests used only the typed subset. A few of the identified cytomegalovirus-associated TCR beta chains were confirmed in vitro to be specific for cytomegalovirus antigens. Correlated functional status among segregating V segments might be attributable to linkage disequilibrium, but an unknown experimental factor could not be ruled out. In a later analysis, the rate of TCR association differed among HLA loci, with DRB1 alleles having the most associated TCRs and HLA-C alleles having the fewest. A further reported finding was that TCR beta sequences accurately predicted the HLA-A and HLA-B alleles for most subjects in the first cohort. CMV serostatus was the only immune exposure information available for the cohort. The sequencing pipeline was judged likely to have produced a cluster of highly shared sequence variants as a technical artifact. A later genetic analysis associated a missense DCLRE1C variant with V-gene and J-gene trimming of TCR beta chains, and an independent cohort replicated the association. Some IMGT-functional V segments, including TRBV6-2 and TRBV6-3, could not be told apart with the 87-base-pair reads, so those segments were excluded. Because counts were too low, seventeen rarely observed V segments, including chromosome 9 orphons, were excluded from the earlier analysis of 587 of the donors. When HLA alleles, especially DR and DQ, strongly co-occurred, attributing TCR associations to individual alleles was difficult. Cytomegalovirus status was reported to be diagnosed by the classifier with high specificity and sensitivity in both the original and validation cohorts. A total of 150 to 200 TCR beta chains were listed by the study as associated with cytomegalovirus. Only TCR beta chains were sequenced in this cohort, and the absence of alpha or paired-chain data limited detectable features. The authors suggested that the approach could potentially be extended to other disease states and immunological phenotypes. At a false discovery rate of 0.05, a later analysis linked under 20,000 TCR beta sequences to specific HLA alleles. An earlier analysis of several hundred of the donors showed that most TCR beta V segments appeared in productive rearrangements either about 87% or about 30% of the time, which broadly matched IMGT annotations. Compared with the approximately 670-donor mean, donors in an Asian-associated ancestry cluster had fewer N-insertions in productive TCRs, according to a later genetic analysis. According to a later analysis, most CMV-associated TCR beta chains appeared to be HLA-restricted, and the HLA associations seemed to be driven largely by CMV exposure. Most TCR sequences were observed very rarely across donors, whereas some public TCRs were present in many individuals. Presence/absence analyses assumed roughly uniform sequencing depth across donors, an assumption that may not hold. In a later analysis, HLA-associated TCR beta chains showed more clonal expansion and lower generation probabilities than non-associated chains that were equally common.

The chain couples TRBV4-2 to TRBJ2-2, with TRBD2 tentatively as D gene (6 bases match). Sample: PBMCs. The sequence was obtained from a man aged 30 to 39 in good health and CMV-seropositive. The CDR3 corresponds to CASSQAGSTDTGELFF. In nucleotides, the sequence is TGTGCCAGCAGCCAAGCCGGGAGTACGGACACCGGGGAGCTGTTTTTT.